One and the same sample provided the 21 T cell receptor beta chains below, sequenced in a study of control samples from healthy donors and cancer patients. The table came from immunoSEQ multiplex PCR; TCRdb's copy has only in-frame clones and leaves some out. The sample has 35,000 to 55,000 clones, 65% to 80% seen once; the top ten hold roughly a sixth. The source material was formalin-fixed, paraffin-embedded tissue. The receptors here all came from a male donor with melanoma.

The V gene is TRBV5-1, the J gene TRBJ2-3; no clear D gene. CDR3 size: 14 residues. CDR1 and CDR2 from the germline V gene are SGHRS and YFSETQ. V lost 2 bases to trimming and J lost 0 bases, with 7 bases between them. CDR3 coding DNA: TGCGCCAGCAGCTTCCTAGGTAGCACAGATACGCAGTATTTT. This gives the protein CASSFLGSTDTQYF.

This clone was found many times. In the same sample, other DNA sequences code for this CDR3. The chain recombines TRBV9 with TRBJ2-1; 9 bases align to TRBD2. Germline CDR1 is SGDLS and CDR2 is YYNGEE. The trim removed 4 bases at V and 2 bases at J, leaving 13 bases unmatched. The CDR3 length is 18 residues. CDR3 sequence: CASSYDPIAGAPYNEQFF. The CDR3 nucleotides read TGTGCCAGCAGCTACGACCCAATAGCGGGAGCCCCCTACAATGAGCAGTTCTTC. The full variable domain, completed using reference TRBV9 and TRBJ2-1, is DSGVTQTPKHLITATGQRVTLRCSPRSGDLSVYWYQQSLDQGLQFLIQYYNGEERAKGNILERFSAQQFPDLHSELNLSSLELGDSALYFCASSYDPIAGAPYNEQFFGPGTRLTVL.

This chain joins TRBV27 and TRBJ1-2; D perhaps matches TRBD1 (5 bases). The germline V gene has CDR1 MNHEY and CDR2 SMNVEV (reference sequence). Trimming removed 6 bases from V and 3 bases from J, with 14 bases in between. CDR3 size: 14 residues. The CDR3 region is CASSLTPGYYGYTF. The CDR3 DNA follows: TGTGCCAGCAGCCTAACCCCAGGGTACTATGGCTACACCTTC.

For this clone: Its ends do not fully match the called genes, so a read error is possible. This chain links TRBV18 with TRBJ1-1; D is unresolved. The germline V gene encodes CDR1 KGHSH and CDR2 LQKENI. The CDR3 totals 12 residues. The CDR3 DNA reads TGTGCCACCTCAGACCGGAACACTGAAGCTTTCTTT. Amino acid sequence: CATSDRNTEAFF.

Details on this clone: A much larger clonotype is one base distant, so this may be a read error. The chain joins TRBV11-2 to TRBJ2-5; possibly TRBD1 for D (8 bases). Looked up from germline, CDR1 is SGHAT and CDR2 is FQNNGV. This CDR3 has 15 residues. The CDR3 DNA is TGTGCCAACAGCGGGGTACAGGGGGTGCAAGAGACCCAGTACTTC. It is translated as CANSGVQGVQETQYF.

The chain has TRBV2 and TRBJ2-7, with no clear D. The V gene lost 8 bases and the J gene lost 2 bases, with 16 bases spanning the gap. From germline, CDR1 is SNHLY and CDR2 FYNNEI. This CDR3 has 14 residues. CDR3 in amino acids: CASATLDKPYEQYF. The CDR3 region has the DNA TGTGCCAGCGCGACGCTGGATAAACCCTACGAGCAGTACTTC.

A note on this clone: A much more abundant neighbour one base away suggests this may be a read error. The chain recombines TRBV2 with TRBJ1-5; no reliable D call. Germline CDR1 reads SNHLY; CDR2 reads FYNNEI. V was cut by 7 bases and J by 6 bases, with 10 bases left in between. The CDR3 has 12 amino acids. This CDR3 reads CASNPEGQPQHF. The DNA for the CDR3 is TGTGCCAGCAATCCGGAAGGTCAGCCCCAGCATTTT.

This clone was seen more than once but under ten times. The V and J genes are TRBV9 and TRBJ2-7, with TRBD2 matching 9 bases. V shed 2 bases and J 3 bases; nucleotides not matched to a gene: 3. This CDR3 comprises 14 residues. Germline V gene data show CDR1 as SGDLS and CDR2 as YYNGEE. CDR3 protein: CASSVSGRSYEQYF. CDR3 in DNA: TGTGCCAGCAGCGTCAGCGGGAGGAGCTACGAGCAGTACTTC.

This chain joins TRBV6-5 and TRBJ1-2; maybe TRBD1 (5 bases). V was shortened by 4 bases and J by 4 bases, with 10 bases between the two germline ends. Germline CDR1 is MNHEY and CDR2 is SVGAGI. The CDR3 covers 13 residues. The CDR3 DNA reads TGTGCCAGCAGTTTACAGGAGAGCTATGGCTACACCTTC. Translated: CASSLQESYGYTF.

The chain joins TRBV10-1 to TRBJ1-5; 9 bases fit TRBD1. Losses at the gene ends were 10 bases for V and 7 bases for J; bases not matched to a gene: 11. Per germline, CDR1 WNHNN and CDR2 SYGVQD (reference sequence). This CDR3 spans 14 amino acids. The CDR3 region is CATLGQGTGQPQHF. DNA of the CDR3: TGCGCCACCTTGGGACAGGGAACCGGCCAGCCCCAGCATTTT.

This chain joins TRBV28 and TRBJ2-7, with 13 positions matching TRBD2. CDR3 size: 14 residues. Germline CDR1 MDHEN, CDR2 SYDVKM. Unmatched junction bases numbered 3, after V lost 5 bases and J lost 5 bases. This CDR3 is CASSRLAGGHEQYF. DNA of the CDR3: TGTGCCAGCAGTAGACTAGCGGGAGGCCACGAGCAGTACTTC.

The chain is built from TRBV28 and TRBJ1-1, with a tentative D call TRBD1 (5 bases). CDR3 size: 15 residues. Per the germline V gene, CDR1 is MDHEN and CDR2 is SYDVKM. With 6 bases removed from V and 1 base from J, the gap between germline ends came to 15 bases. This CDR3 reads CASRTRDGTNTEAFF. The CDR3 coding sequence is TGTGCCAGCAGAACCCGGGACGGAACGAACACTGAAGCTTTCTTT.

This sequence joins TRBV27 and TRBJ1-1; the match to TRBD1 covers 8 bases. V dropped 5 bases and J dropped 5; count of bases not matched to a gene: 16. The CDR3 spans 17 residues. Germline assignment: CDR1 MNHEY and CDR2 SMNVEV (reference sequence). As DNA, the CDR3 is TGTGCCAGCAGTCACAAGCTGGGGTGGAACAGGGGGACTGAAGCTTTCTTT. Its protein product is CASSHKLGWNRGTEAFF.

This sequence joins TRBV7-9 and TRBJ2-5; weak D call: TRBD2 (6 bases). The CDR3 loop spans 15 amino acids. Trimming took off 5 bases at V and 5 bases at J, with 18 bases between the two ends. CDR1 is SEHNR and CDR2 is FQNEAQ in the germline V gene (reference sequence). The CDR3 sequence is CASSSGGFGLETQYF. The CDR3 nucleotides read TGTGCCAGCAGCAGTGGAGGGTTCGGGTTGGAGACCCAGTACTTC.

The CDR3 loop is CASSLDLKTGGLTDTQYF. In nucleotides, the CDR3 is TGCGCCAGCAGCTTGGACCTTAAAACAGGGGGCCTCACAGATACGCAGTATTTT. The chain is built from TRBV5-1 and TRBJ2-3, with TRBD1 identical over 9 bases. Trimming removed 0 bases from V and 2 bases from J; junction bases left unmatched: 10. This CDR3 has 18 residues. In germline, CDR1 is SGHRS, CDR2 YFSETQ.

CDR3 nucleotide sequence: TGTGCCAGCAGTTTACGTTGGTCCTATAATTCACCCCTCCACTTT. Protein: CASSLRWSYNSPLHF. The chain uses TRBV28 and TRBJ1-6; D is ambiguous. The CDR3 is 15 residues long. Looked up from germline, CDR1 is MDHEN and CDR2 is SYDVKM. The germline V and J ends were trimmed by 2 bases and 1 base, with 6 bases remaining between them.

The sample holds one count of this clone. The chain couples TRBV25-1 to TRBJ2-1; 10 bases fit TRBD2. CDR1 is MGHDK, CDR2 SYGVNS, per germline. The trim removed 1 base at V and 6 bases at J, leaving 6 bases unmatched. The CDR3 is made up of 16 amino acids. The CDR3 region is CASSESASGSSNEQFF. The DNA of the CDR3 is TGTGCCAGCAGTGAATCCGCTAGCGGGAGCTCCAATGAGCAGTTCTTC.

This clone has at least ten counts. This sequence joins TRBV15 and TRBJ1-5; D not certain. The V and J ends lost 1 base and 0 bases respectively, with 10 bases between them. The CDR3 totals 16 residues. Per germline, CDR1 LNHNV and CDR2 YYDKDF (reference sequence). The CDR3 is CATSRATFPSNQPQHF. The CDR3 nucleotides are TGTGCCACCAGCAGAGCCACGTTCCCTAGCAATCAGCCCCAGCATTTT. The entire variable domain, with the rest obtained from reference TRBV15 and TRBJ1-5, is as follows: DAMVIQNPRYQVTQFGKPVTLSCSQTLNHNVMYWYQQKSSQAPKLLFHYYDKDFNNEADTPDNFQSRRPNTSFCFLDIRSPGLGDTAMYLCATSRATFPSNQPQHFGDGTRLSIL.

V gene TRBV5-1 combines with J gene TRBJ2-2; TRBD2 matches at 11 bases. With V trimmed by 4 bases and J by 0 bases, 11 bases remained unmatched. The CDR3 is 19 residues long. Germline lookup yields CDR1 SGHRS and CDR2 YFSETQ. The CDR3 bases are TGCGCCAGCAGCCCGAGGGGGGGACTAGCGGTTTCGAACACCGGGGAGCTGTTTTTT. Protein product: CASSPRGGLAVSNTGELFF.

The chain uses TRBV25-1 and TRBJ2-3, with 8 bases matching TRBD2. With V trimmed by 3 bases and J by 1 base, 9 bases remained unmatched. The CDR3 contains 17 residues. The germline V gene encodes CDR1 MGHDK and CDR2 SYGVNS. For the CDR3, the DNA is TGTGCCAGCAGTGATCCGTCGACTAGCGTTCGCACAGATACGCAGTATTTT. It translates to CASSDPSTSVRTDTQYF.

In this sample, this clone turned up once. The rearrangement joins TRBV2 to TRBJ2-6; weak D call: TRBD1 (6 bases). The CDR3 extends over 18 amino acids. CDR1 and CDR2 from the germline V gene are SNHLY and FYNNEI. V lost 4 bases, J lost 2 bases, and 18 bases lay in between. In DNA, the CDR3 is TGTGCCAGCAGTGTTATACAGGGAAGTTTGCCTGGGGCCAACGTCCTGACTTTC. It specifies CASSVIQGSLPGANVLTF. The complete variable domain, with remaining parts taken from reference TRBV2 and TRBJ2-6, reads EPEVTQTPSHQVTQMGQEVILRCVPISNHLYFYWYRQILGQKVEFLVSFYNNEISEKSEIFDDQFSVERPDGSNFTLKIRSTKLEDSAMYFCASSVIQGSLPGANVLTFGAGSRLTVL.